The 14 T cell receptor beta chains below all came from one sample that was sequenced in a study of cytomegalovirus exposure and HLA in healthy donors. Primers included in the PCR were 60 Vbeta and 13 Jbeta primers. The assay was immunoSEQ multiplex PCR, and TCRdb's table has in-frame clones only and misses some. The sample records roughly 140,000 clones, roughly 78% being singletons. Sequencing was done on a sample of PBMCs. Receptors originate from a female donor in good health and CMV-seronegative.

V gene TRBV6-1 combines with J gene TRBJ2-7; 10 bases align to TRBD1. With V trimmed by 5 bases and J by 6 bases, 1 base remained unmatched. The germline V gene encodes CDR1 MNHNS and CDR2 SASEGT. The CDR3 covers 12 residues. The DNA of the CDR3 is TGTGCCAGCAGTCGGGACAGGGGCGAGCAGTACTTC. This translates into CASSRDRGEQYF.

The genes are TRBV4-2 and TRBJ1-5, with D possibly being TRBD1 (6 bases). This CDR3 is built from 15 residues. Trimming stripped 3 bases from V and 4 bases from J, with 13 bases between. Per germline, CDR1 LGHNA and CDR2 YNFKEQ. This CDR3 is CASSQTWQGNQPQHF. CDR3 DNA: TGTGCCAGCAGCCAGACGTGGCAGGGGAATCAGCCCCAGCATTTT.

The chain has TRBV6-1 and TRBJ1-5; 7 nucleotides match TRBD1. This CDR3 has 16 residues. Per germline, CDR1 MNHNS and CDR2 SASEGT. Trimming took 4 bases from V and 0 from J; bases not matched to a gene: 6. The CDR3 loop is CASSVRTGLSNQPQHF. The CDR3 DNA reads TGTGCCAGCAGTGTGAGGACAGGCCTTAGCAATCAGCCCCAGCATTTT.

The chain recombines TRBV6-4 with TRBJ1-2; tentatively, D is TRBD1 (5 bases). V was trimmed by 3 bases and J by 2 bases, leaving 7 bases between them. Germline V CDR1 and CDR2: MRHNA, SNTAGT. CDR3 size: 13 residues. CDR3 DNA: TGTGCCAGCAGTGAAACAGGAAACTATGGCTACACCTTC. This gives the protein CASSETGNYGYTF.

This sequence joins TRBV7-9 and TRBJ2-7, with 8 bases identical to TRBD1. Germline V gene data show CDR1 as SEHNR and CDR2 as FQNEAQ (reference sequence). V lost 5 bases, J lost 3 bases, and 3 bases stayed unmatched. CDR3 size: 13 residues. The CDR3 region has the DNA TGTGCCAGCAGCCGTACAGGGGGCTACGAGCAGTACTTC. It specifies CASSRTGGYEQYF.

V usage is TRBV5-1 and J usage is TRBJ2-4, with TRBD1 matching 9 bases. This CDR3 spans 20 amino acids. Germline CDR1 is SGHRS and CDR2 is YFSETQ. Trimming cost V 3 bases and J 0 bases; bases outside gene matches: 16. The CDR3 DNA is TGCGCCAGCAGCTATTGGACTGGACAGGGGTATGAACTAGCCAAAAACATTCAGTACTTC. This translates into CASSYWTGQGYELAKNIQYF.

CDR3 DNA: TGTGCCTGGAGTGACGGGACCGGGGAGCTGTTTTTT. Its protein is CAWSDGTGELFF. The rearrangement uses TRBV30 and TRBJ2-2, with D unclear. Trimming cost V 1 base and J 5 bases, with 5 bases left between them. This CDR3 has 12 amino acids. CDR1 and CDR2 from the germline V gene are GTSNPN and SVGIG (reference sequence).

This clone was recorded a few times. The rearrangement joins TRBV6-5 to TRBJ1-1; the D is unclear. Germline CDR1 MNHEY, CDR2 SVGAGI. This CDR3 has 11 amino acids. Between the trimmed V and J ends, which lost 8 bases and 0 bases, there was a span of 4 bases. CDR3 amino acids: CASWLNTEAFF. The CDR3 DNA follows: TGTGCCAGCTGGCTGAACACTGAAGCTTTCTTT.

The rearrangement uses TRBV18 and TRBJ1-1; a weak D match, TRBD1 (6 bases). CDR1 KGHSH and CDR2 LQKENI come from the germline V gene. V was trimmed by 6 bases and J by 3 bases, leaving 17 bases between them. The CDR3 length is 15 residues. CDR3 bases: TGTGCCAGCTCGGGAGCGGGGGGCAGAGACACTGAAGCTTTCTTT. It specifies CASSGAGGRDTEAFF.

The genes are TRBV28 and TRBJ2-2; D is unresolved. The CDR3 is made up of 13 amino acids. The ends were cut back, 5 bases at V and 8 bases at J, with 12 bases in the middle. Germline V gives CDR1 MDHEN, CDR2 SYDVKM. CDR3 coding DNA: TGTGCCAGCAGTCCTCCAGGAAGGGGGGAGCTGTTTTTT. It is translated as CASSPPGRGELFF.

The chain uses TRBV6-6 and TRBJ1-4, with 7 bases that match TRBD1. J lost 5 bases, V lost 3 bases, and 3 bases had no gene match. This CDR3 spans 14 amino acids. The germline V gene encodes CDR1 MNHNY and CDR2 SVGAGI (reference sequence). In nucleotides, the CDR3 is TGTGCCAGCAGTTATGGGACAGAGAATGAAAAACTGTTTTTT. Protein sequence: CASSYGTENEKLFF.

This clone has a single count. This chain joins TRBV6-4 and TRBJ2-2, with 8 bases matching TRBD2. CDR1 and CDR2 (germline): MRHNA, SNTAGT. CDR3 length equals 15 residues. The J segment lost 3 bases and the V segment lost 5 bases, leaving 5 bases of the junction unmatched. The CDR3 DNA follows: TGTGCCAGCAGTCGGGGGGGCCAGGACACCGGGGAGCTGTTTTTT. This sequence encodes CASSRGGQDTGELFF.

The table lists this clone with a count of one. V usage is TRBV5-4 and J usage is TRBJ2-7; 12 bases are a match to TRBD2. Germline lookup yields CDR1 SGHNT and CDR2 YYREEE (reference sequence). The V gene end was trimmed by 7 bases and the J gene end by 3 bases; junction bases not matched to a gene: 11. The CDR3 is 16 amino acids. The CDR3 region is CASSRTSGTALYEQYF. The CDR3 DNA is TGTGCCAGCTCACGGACTAGCGGGACCGCCCTCTACGAGCAGTACTTC.

The CDR3 coding sequence is TGTGCCTGGAACTTACTAGCGGGCAGCACAGATACGCAGTATTTT. Its protein is CAWNLLAGSTDTQYF. V and J are TRBV30 and TRBJ2-3; the match to TRBD2 covers 9 bases. Germline lookup yields CDR1 GTSNPN and CDR2 SVGIG (reference sequence). This CDR3 region has 15 residues. J gave up 0 bases and V 4 bases, and 5 bases lay outside the gene matches.